This TCR beta chain was observed in a study of blood T cell repertoires in COVID-19 (dated by TCRdb to the early 2020s). Background on the whole study: Samples from collaborators originated in the United States, Italy and Spain and spanned both the acute and convalescent phases of COVID-19. The prospective study material was composed of cDNA or gDNA derived from T cells, B-cell-depleted T cells, or PBMCs. The dataset comprised deeply sampled blood TCRbeta repertoires from subjects exposed to, actively infected with, or recovered from COVID-19. The repertoires were released in a freely available public database meant as a resource for research on the immune response to SARS-CoV-2. Samples were obtained from the ongoing ImmuneRACE study (first 160 participants) and from some 1,200 subjects provided by 6 global collaborators. Nearly every sample came with metadata listing a de-identified subject ID, COVID-19 status, age in years and sex. Where HLA class I and class II types were available, the types were taken from metadata supplied by the sample provider, not from assay-based typing. General study outcomes and caveats: Clinical and demographic metadata were provided uncurated, with the amount varying by source and participant.

Collaborating institutions collected whole blood in K2EDTA tubes following their own protocols. Collaborator samples were shipped for TCRbeta analysis as frozen whole blood, isolated PBMCs, or DNA extracted from either sample type. TCRbeta CDR3 regions were amplified from genomic DNA using the immunoSEQ Assay, a bias-controlled multiplex PCR. Regarding the original processing steps: Within the assay, amplification of reference gene primers was used to estimate how many nucleated cells each sample contained. To quantify the absolute abundance of each unique TCRbeta CDR3 rearrangement, sequence reads were collapsed and filtered. For each sample, productive Simpson clonality was calculated as the square root of Simpson's diversity index across productive rearrangements. TCRdb holds this immuneACCESS table with in-frame rearrangements only. Some clones are missing; in checked studies, unresolved V genes explain under half, and the rest has no known cause. That table is the source of V, J and clone size, and D and trimming were worked out from the DNA. This sample holds about 140,000 clones; almost 90% were observed only once. About 1.5% of the sample is held by the ten biggest clonotypes.

Including cysteine and phenylalanine, the CDR3 has 12 amino acids. The only DNA kept is the CDR3, 36 bases in frame from the first base. The germline V gene sets CDR1 to SGDLS and CDR2 to YYNGEE. The junction shows trimming of 3 bases on V and 5 bases on J, plus 8 bases between the germline ends. Details on this clone: Which antigen it targets is not known. No quality values exist for individual bases; no much larger clone is one base distant. Other DNA variants within this sample encode the same CDR3.

The sequence derives from a woman aged 55-70 years with acute or convalescent COVID-19. The chain was built from TRBV9 and TRBJ1-1; the D gene cannot be resolved reliably. Sample: peripheral blood. The sequenced DNA: TGTGCCAGCAGCGCGTCCGGGACTGAAGCTTTCTTT. It translates to CASSASGTEAFF.